This T cell receptor (beta chain) was sequenced for a study of blood T cell repertoires in COVID-19. Whole-study context: Sources were T cells, B-cell-depleted T cells, or PBMCs; the material itself was cDNA or gDNA.

Across about two dozen US areas, participants ranged in age from about 18 to 100 years. Participants were placed into cohorts based on the clinical history they reported. In the study's own analysis: Scientists estimated how many nucleated cells there were by amplifying reference gene primers. Clones were sequenced by immunoSEQ multiplex PCR, and TCRdb holds only the in-frame ones, with some missing. That table gives V, J and clone size, and the DNA gave D and trimming. The data show roughly 180,000 clones, approximately 81% seen once. Details on this clone: The identical CDR3 is also encoded by other nucleotide sequences in the sample.

Germline CDR1 reads SQVTM; CDR2 reads ANQGSEA. With V trimmed by 5 bases and J by 5 bases, 3 bases remained unmatched. This CDR3 is 12 amino acids long. The TCR originated in a woman aged 40 to 50 with acute COVID-19. The sequencing input was PBMCs or T cells enriched from blood (not recorded which). The chain carries TRBV29-1 and TRBJ1-5, with 7 nucleotides matching TRBD1. The CDR3 region has the DNA TGCAGCGTTCGACAGGGAGATCAGCCCCAGCATTTT. It translates to CSVRQGDQPQHF.